This T cell receptor beta chain derives from a study of T cells expressing NK-cell markers. Using the 5' RACE reads, TCRdb records one entry per CDR3 protein without DNA. This sample's table reports 550,000 to 600,000 distinct CDR3 sequences. Germline V gene lookup returns CDR1 DFQATT and CDR2 SNEGSKA (reference sequence). The CDR3 loop spans 13 amino acids. The sequence was obtained from a man younger than 35 in good health. Sequenced material: blood T cells: a sorted CD56 or NKG2C T cell subset, CD4+ or CD8+ T cells, or bulk PBMC T cells (not recorded which). The V gene is TRBV20-1, the J gene TRBJ2-5; the D call from TCRdb, TRBD1, cannot be confirmed without DNA. The CDR3: CSASGQAGKTQYF.